In this sample, the clone carrying this T cell receptor beta chain turned up many times. What it binds is unknown. This sample was included in a study of early T cells in non-severe SARS-CoV-2 infection. Study at large: Sequencing input comprised bulk RNA from unsorted whole blood; chain pairing was not available.

Unique molecular identifiers were added to individual cDNA molecules. TCRdb reanalysed the 5' RACE reads using MiXCR and keeps one entry per CDR3 protein. The repertoire holds about 50,000 distinct CDR3 sequences, 7.5% to 10% seen once, with about 16% in the top ten. Findings and caveats of the study: Sequences matched to VDJdb favored anti-spike CD8 responses, while private and CD4 specificities were missed.

With V trimmed by 7 bases and J by 7 bases, 10 bases remained unmatched. Germline lookup yields CDR1 MNHEY and CDR2 SVGEGT. The CDR3 runs 13 residues. Sequencing was performed on whole blood. This TCR derives from an adult who was a healthcare worker with PCR-confirmed SARS-CoV-2 infection or an uninfected control (not recorded which). This sequence joins TRBV6-2 or TRBV6-3 and TRBJ2-7, with 7 bases fitting TRBD2. CDR3 nucleotides: TGTGCCAGCACCCCCCGGGAGGCGGGGGAGCAGTACTTC. This gives the protein CASTPREAGEQYF.